The rows below give T cell receptor beta chains drawn from one sample of a study of shared clonotypes between healthy human individuals. Generated by immunoSEQ multiplex PCR, the TCRdb table keeps only in-frame clones and is missing some. The sample records 550,000 to 850,000 clones, just under 75% being singletons. The sample was memory CD4+ T cells sorted from blood. The receptors shown here come from a woman under 40 in good health. The CDR3 runs from the conserved cysteine through the conserved F or W. The order of the fields is V gene, D gene, J gene, clone size, CDR3 DNA, CDR3 protein. D genes are given only for firm matches. Part of the rows lack a size; the others show once, few, many or a class for expanded clones.

v_gene: TRBV28; d_gene: -; j_gene: TRBJ1-2; abundance: -; CDR3nt: TGTGCCAGCAGTATCCAGAGAGGTGGCTACACCTTC; CDR3aa: CASSIQRGGYTF
v_gene: TRBV6-5; d_gene: TRBD1; j_gene: TRBJ2-7; abundance: -; CDR3nt: TGTGCCAGCAGTTGGTGGGACAGGGGAAGCTCCTACGAGCAGTACTTC; CDR3aa: CASSWWDRGSSYEQYF
v_gene: TRBV19; d_gene: -; j_gene: TRBJ1-5; abundance: once; CDR3nt: TGTGCCAGTAGCCCCGGAGGTTGGGCCGGTCAGCCCCAGCATTTT; CDR3aa: CASSPGGWAGQPQHF
v_gene: TRBV5-6; d_gene: -; j_gene: TRBJ2-5; abundance: -; CDR3nt: TGTGCCAGCAGCTTCGGGTCAGAGACCCAGTACTTC; CDR3aa: CASSFGSETQYF
v_gene: TRBV9; d_gene: TRBD2; j_gene: TRBJ2-1; abundance: -; CDR3nt: TGTGCCAGCAGCGTAGAGGGCGGGAGAGTGCACAATGAGCAGTTCTTC; CDR3aa: CASSVEGGRVHNEQFF
v_gene: TRBV2; d_gene: TRBD1; j_gene: TRBJ1-5; abundance: few; CDR3nt: TGTGCCAGCAGTAACCGGGACAGTAGCAATCAGCCCCAGCATTTT; CDR3aa: CASSNRDSSNQPQHF
v_gene: TRBV11-2; d_gene: -; j_gene: TRBJ2-7; abundance: -; CDR3nt: TGTGCCAGCAGCTTAATAAGTTCGCGCTCCTACGAGCAGTACTTC; CDR3aa: CASSLISSRSYEQYF
v_gene: TRBV28; d_gene: -; j_gene: TRBJ2-5; abundance: -; CDR3nt: TGTGCCAGCAGTTTAGCATGGGAGACCCAGTACTTC; CDR3aa: CASSLAWETQYF
v_gene: TRBV19; d_gene: -; j_gene: TRBJ1-1; abundance: few; CDR3nt: TGTGCCAGTAGTAAGTCAAGAACAGGGAACACTGAAGCTTTCTTT; CDR3aa: CASSKSRTGNTEAFF
v_gene: TRBV5-1; d_gene: -; j_gene: TRBJ2-1; abundance: -; CDR3nt: TGCGCCAGCACAACAGCCGGGAGCTCCTACAATGAGCAGTTCTTC; CDR3aa: CASTTAGSSYNEQFF
v_gene: TRBV25-1; d_gene: -; j_gene: TRBJ2-5; abundance: -; CDR3nt: TGTGCCAGCAGTCCTACCGCAATGGGAGAGACCCAGTACTTC; CDR3aa: CASSPTAMGETQYF
v_gene: TRBV7-9; d_gene: TRBD1; j_gene: TRBJ1-4; abundance: once; CDR3nt: TGTGCCAGCAGCCCCAACAGGGGGCAAGGTGAAAAACTGTTTTTT; CDR3aa: CASSPNRGQGEKLFF
v_gene: TRBV19; d_gene: -; j_gene: TRBJ1-2; abundance: few; CDR3nt: TGTGCCAGTAGTATACCAGGGAGCGGCTACACCTTC; CDR3aa: CASSIPGSGYTF
v_gene: TRBV28; d_gene: -; j_gene: TRBJ1-3; abundance: few; CDR3nt: TGTGCCATCAGAGGGGGGGCGAACACCATATATTTT; CDR3aa: CAIRGGANTIYF
v_gene: TRBV28; d_gene: -; j_gene: TRBJ2-3; abundance: -; CDR3nt: TGTGCCACCTTGGGTTCGGATACGCAGTATTTT; CDR3aa: CATLGSDTQYF
v_gene: TRBV30; d_gene: TRBD1; j_gene: TRBJ1-5; abundance: -; CDR3nt: TGTGCCTGGAGTGTCGGAGGGACAGGGGGGCAGCCCCAGCATTTT; CDR3aa: CAWSVGGTGGQPQHF
v_gene: TRBV5-1; d_gene: TRBD2; j_gene: TRBJ2-5; abundance: -; CDR3nt: TGCGCCAGCAGCACCGGGATTCTAGCGGGAGTATATGAGACCCAGTACTTC; CDR3aa: CASSTGILAGVYETQYF
v_gene: TRBV15; d_gene: -; j_gene: TRBJ1-5; abundance: -; CDR3nt: TGTGCCACCAGCAGAGACAAGGGAGGGTACAATCAGCCCCAGCATTTT; CDR3aa: CATSRDKGGYNQPQHF
v_gene: TRBV11-2; d_gene: -; j_gene: TRBJ2-1; abundance: -; CDR3nt: TGTGCCAGCAGCTTAGAACTAGTAAGGAATGAGCAGTTCTTC; CDR3aa: CASSLELVRNEQFF
v_gene: TRBV2; d_gene: -; j_gene: TRBJ2-5; abundance: -; CDR3nt: TGTGCCAGCAGTGAAGGGGTAGAGACCCAGTACTTC; CDR3aa: CASSEGVETQYF
v_gene: TRBV28; d_gene: -; j_gene: TRBJ2-2; abundance: -; CDR3nt: TGTGCCAGCAGTTCCCCCTTTCAGAACACCGGGGAGCTGTTTTTT; CDR3aa: CASSSPFQNTGELFF
v_gene: TRBV5-1; d_gene: -; j_gene: TRBJ2-3; abundance: -; CDR3nt: TGCGCCAGCACCCCGGATAGCGGCACAGATACGCAGTATTTT; CDR3aa: CASTPDSGTDTQYF
v_gene: TRBV18; d_gene: -; j_gene: TRBJ1-5; abundance: once; CDR3nt: TGTGCCAGCTCGCAGGGCGGAGTCGATGAGCCCCAGCATTTT; CDR3aa: CASSQGGVDEPQHF
v_gene: TRBV7-9; d_gene: -; j_gene: TRBJ2-1; abundance: -; CDR3nt: TGTGCCAGCAGCAAAACTGAGGGAAATGAGCAGTTCTTC; CDR3aa: CASSKTEGNEQFF
v_gene: TRBV5-1; d_gene: TRBD2; j_gene: TRBJ2-2; abundance: -; CDR3nt: TGCGCCACCCGGGAGGGGGGCACCGGGGAGCTGTTTTTT; CDR3aa: CATREGGTGELFF
v_gene: TRBV19; d_gene: -; j_gene: TRBJ2-7; abundance: -; CDR3nt: TGTGCCAGCAGTGAAGGGAATAGCCGACTCTACGAGCAGTACTTC; CDR3aa: CASSEGNSRLYEQYF
v_gene: TRBV18; d_gene: -; j_gene: TRBJ1-1; abundance: many; CDR3nt: TGTGCCAGCTCACCATCCCTAACGAACACTGAAGCTTTCTTT; CDR3aa: CASSPSLTNTEAFF
v_gene: TRBV5-1; d_gene: TRBD1; j_gene: TRBJ1-2; abundance: -; CDR3nt: TGCGCCAGCAGCTTGGCGGGACAGGGGTCCTATGGCTACACCTTC; CDR3aa: CASSLAGQGSYGYTF
v_gene: TRBV19; d_gene: TRBD1; j_gene: TRBJ2-7; abundance: -; CDR3nt: TGTGCCAGTAGTGGACCGGGACAGGGGAACTACGAGCAGTACTTC; CDR3aa: CASSGPGQGNYEQYF
v_gene: TRBV2; d_gene: -; j_gene: TRBJ2-5; abundance: -; CDR3nt: TGTGCCAGCAGTGAATGGTCGGCGGGGTCCAGGGAGCAGTACTTC; CDR3aa: CASSEWSAGSREQYF
v_gene: TRBV19; d_gene: -; j_gene: TRBJ2-7; abundance: -; CDR3nt: TGTGCCAGTAGTATAGCTACAGGGACGTCGGGGGAGCAGTACTTC; CDR3aa: CASSIATGTSGEQYF
v_gene: TRBV2; d_gene: TRBD2; j_gene: TRBJ2-3; abundance: -; CDR3nt: TGTGCCAGCAGCACAAAGGCTGGGACTATTAGCACAGATACGCAGTATTTT; CDR3aa: CASSTKAGTISTDTQYF
v_gene: TRBV11-2; d_gene: -; j_gene: TRBJ2-1; abundance: -; CDR3nt: TGTGCCAGCACCCCCGGGCGAGGGGATGAGCAGTTCTTC; CDR3aa: CASTPGRGDEQFF
v_gene: TRBV5-1; d_gene: -; j_gene: TRBJ2-7; abundance: -; CDR3nt: TGCGCCAGCAGCCTCCCAGGGGACTACGAGCAGTACTTC; CDR3aa: CASSLPGDYEQYF
v_gene: TRBV5-1; d_gene: -; j_gene: TRBJ1-2; abundance: -; CDR3nt: TGCGCCAGCAGCGGAAGACAGACCGGCTATGGCTACACCTTC; CDR3aa: CASSGRQTGYGYTF
v_gene: TRBV6-5; d_gene: TRBD1; j_gene: TRBJ1-2; abundance: -; CDR3nt: TGTGCCAGCAGTTACGTTACAGGGGGTGGCTACACCTTC; CDR3aa: CASSYVTGGGYTF
v_gene: TRBV5-4; d_gene: -; j_gene: TRBJ1-4; abundance: -; CDR3nt: TGTGCCAGCAGCACACAGAAATCAACTAATGAAAAACTGTTTTTT; CDR3aa: CASSTQKSTNEKLFF
v_gene: TRBV27; d_gene: -; j_gene: TRBJ1-1; abundance: -; CDR3nt: TGTGCCAGCTCTCGGGGGGGCAGCAGCACTGAAGCTTTCTTT; CDR3aa: CASSRGGSSTEAFF
v_gene: TRBV5-6; d_gene: -; j_gene: TRBJ1-2; abundance: -; CDR3nt: TGTGCCAGCAGCTGGGGTAGGGAGAACTATGGCTACACCTTC; CDR3aa: CASSWGRENYGYTF
v_gene: TRBV18; d_gene: TRBD2; j_gene: TRBJ2-3; abundance: -; CDR3nt: TGTGCCAGCTCACCGGGACTAGCGCAACACACAGATACGCAGTATTTT; CDR3aa: CASSPGLAQHTDTQYF
v_gene: TRBV7-2; d_gene: -; j_gene: TRBJ2-6; abundance: -; CDR3nt: TGTGCCAGCAGCTCTACAGGGAGAGGCGGTGGGGCCAACGTCCTGACTTTC; CDR3aa: CASSSTGRGGGANVLTF
v_gene: TRBV14; d_gene: TRBD2; j_gene: TRBJ2-4; abundance: few; CDR3nt: TGTGCCAGCAGCTTCGGGACTAGCGAAATGGGGGGCGACATTCAGTACTTC; CDR3aa: CASSFGTSEMGGDIQYF
v_gene: TRBV7-8; d_gene: TRBD1; j_gene: TRBJ1-2; abundance: -; CDR3nt: TGTGCCAGCAGCGAAGAGGACAGGATGAATGGCTACACCTTC; CDR3aa: CASSEEDRMNGYTF
v_gene: TRBV7-2; d_gene: -; j_gene: TRBJ2-7; abundance: -; CDR3nt: TGTGCCAGCAGCTCCTATCTGGAATCCTACGAGCAGTACTTC; CDR3aa: CASSSYLESYEQYF
v_gene: TRBV19; d_gene: TRBD1; j_gene: TRBJ2-3; abundance: -; CDR3nt: TGTGCCAGTAGCAAGGGACAGGGTGCAGATACGCAGTATTTT; CDR3aa: CASSKGQGADTQYF
v_gene: TRBV21-1; d_gene: -; j_gene: TRBJ1-5; abundance: many; CDR3nt: TGTGCCAGCAGCAAATGCGTATACGGACAGGGGACGGGCAATCAGCCCCAGCATTTT; CDR3aa: CASSKCVYGQGTGNQPQHF
v_gene: TRBV5-1; d_gene: TRBD2; j_gene: TRBJ2-7; abundance: -; CDR3nt: TGCGCCAGCAGCTTGGATGCGGGAGGGCCCTACGAGCAGTACTTC; CDR3aa: CASSLDAGGPYEQYF
v_gene: TRBV30; d_gene: -; j_gene: TRBJ2-2; abundance: many; CDR3nt: TGTGCCTGGAGACCACTAGCCTCAGGACAGACCGGGGAGCTGTTTTTT; CDR3aa: CAWRPLASGQTGELFF
v_gene: TRBV28; d_gene: -; j_gene: TRBJ2-6; abundance: many; CDR3nt: TGTGCCAGCAGACGATCCGGGACTGCTGGGGCCAACGTCCTGACTTTC; CDR3aa: CASRRSGTAGANVLTF
v_gene: TRBV5-1; d_gene: -; j_gene: TRBJ2-1; abundance: -; CDR3nt: TGCGCCAGCAGCTTGGGCCAGGGTACCCTAGGTGAGCAGTTCTTC; CDR3aa: CASSLGQGTLGEQFF
v_gene: TRBV27; d_gene: -; j_gene: TRBJ1-4; abundance: few; CDR3nt: TGTGCCAGCAGTTCATCAGGGGCCACTAATGAAAAACTGTTTTTT; CDR3aa: CASSSSGATNEKLFF
v_gene: TRBV28; d_gene: -; j_gene: TRBJ1-2; abundance: -; CDR3nt: TGTGCCAGCAGTTGGGGGGCGGAAGCTTTTGGCTACACCTTC; CDR3aa: CASSWGAEAFGYTF
v_gene: TRBV28; d_gene: -; j_gene: TRBJ1-5; abundance: -; CDR3nt: TGTGCCAGCAGTCCCCAGGGATATCAGCCCCAGCATTTT; CDR3aa: CASSPQGYQPQHF
v_gene: TRBV30; d_gene: TRBD1; j_gene: TRBJ2-2; abundance: few; CDR3nt: TGTGCCTGGAGGGTCGACAGGGGAGTTCTGGGTACCGGGGAGCTGTTTTTT; CDR3aa: CAWRVDRGVLGTGELFF